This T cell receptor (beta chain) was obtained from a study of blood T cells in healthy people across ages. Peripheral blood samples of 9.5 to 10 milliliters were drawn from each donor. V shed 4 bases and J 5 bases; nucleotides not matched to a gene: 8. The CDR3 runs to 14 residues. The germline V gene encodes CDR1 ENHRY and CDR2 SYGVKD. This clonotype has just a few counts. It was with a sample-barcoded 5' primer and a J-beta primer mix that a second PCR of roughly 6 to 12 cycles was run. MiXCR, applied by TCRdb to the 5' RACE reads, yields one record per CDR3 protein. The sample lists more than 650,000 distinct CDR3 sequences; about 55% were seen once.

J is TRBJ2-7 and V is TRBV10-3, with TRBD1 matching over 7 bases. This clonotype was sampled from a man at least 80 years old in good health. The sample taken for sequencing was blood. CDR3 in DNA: TGTGCCATCAGTGTTGACAGGGCCCCTGACGAGCAGTACTTC. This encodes CAISVDRAPDEQYF.